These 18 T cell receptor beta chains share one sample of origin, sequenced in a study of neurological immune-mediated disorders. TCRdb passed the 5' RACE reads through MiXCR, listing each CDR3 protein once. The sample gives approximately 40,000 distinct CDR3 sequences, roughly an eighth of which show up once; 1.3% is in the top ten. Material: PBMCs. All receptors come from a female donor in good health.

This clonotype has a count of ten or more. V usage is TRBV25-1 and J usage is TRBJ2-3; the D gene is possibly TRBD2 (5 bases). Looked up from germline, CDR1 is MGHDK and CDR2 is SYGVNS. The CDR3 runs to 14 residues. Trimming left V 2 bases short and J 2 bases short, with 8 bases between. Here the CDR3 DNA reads TGTGCCAGCAGTGAAGGACTGCACACAGATACGCAGTATTTT. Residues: CASSEGLHTDTQYF.

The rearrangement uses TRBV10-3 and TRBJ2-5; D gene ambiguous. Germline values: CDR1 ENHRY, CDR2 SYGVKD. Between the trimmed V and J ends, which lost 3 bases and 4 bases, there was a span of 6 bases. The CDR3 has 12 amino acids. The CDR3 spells CAISEPRETQYF. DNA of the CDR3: TGTGCCATCAGTGAACCTCGAGAGACCCAGTACTTC.

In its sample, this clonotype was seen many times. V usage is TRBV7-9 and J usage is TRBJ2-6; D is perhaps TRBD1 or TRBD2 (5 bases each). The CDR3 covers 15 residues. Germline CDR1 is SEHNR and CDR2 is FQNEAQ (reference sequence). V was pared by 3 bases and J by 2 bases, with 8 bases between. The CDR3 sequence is CASSLGDPGANVLTF. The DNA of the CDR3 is TGTGCCAGCAGCTTGGGGGATCCTGGGGCCAACGTCCTGACTTTC.

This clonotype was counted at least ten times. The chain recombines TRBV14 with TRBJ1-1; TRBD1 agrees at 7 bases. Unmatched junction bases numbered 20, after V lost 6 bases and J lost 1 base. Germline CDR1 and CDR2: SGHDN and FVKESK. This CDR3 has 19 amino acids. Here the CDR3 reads CASSPDRVRGDSENTEAFF. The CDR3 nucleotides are TGTGCCAGCAGTCCTGACAGGGTCCGCGGGGACTCGGAGAACACTGAAGCTTTCTTT. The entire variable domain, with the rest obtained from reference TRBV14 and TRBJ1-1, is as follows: EAGVTQFPSHSVIEKGQTVTLRCDPISGHDNLYWYRRVMGKEIKFLLHFVKESKQDESGMPNNRFLAERTGGTYSTLKVQPAELEDSGVYFCASSPDRVRGDSENTEAFFGQGTRLTVV.

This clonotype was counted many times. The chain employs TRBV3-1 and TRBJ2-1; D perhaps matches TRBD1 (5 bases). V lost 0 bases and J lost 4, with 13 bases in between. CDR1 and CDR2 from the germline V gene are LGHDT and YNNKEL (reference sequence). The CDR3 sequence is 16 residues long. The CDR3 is CASSQDGRAIYNEQFF. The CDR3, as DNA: TGTGCCAGCAGCCAAGATGGCAGGGCAATATACAATGAGCAGTTCTTC.

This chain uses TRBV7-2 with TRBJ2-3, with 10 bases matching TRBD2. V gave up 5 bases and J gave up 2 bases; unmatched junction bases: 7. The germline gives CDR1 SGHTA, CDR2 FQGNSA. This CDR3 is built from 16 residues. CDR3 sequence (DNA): TGTGCCAGCAGCCCACGGACTAGCGGACTCACAGATACGCAGTATTTT. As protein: CASSPRTSGLTDTQYF.

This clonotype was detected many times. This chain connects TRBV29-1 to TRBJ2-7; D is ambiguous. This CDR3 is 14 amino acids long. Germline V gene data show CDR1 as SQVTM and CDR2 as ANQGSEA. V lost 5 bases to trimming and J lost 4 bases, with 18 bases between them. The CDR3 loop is CSVRSELSLYEQYF. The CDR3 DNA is TGCAGCGTTAGGAGTGAACTGTCACTGTACGAGCAGTACTTC.

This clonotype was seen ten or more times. The DNA for the CDR3 is TGTGCCAGCAGACTAGCGGACAATGAGCAGTTCTTC. This sequence encodes CASRLADNEQFF. J is TRBJ2-1 and V is TRBV12-3 or TRBV12-4; TRBD2 matches 8 bases. The CDR3 extends over 12 amino acids. J lost 5 bases, V lost 6 bases, and 0 bases had no gene match.

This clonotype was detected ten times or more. CDR3 DNA: TGTGCCTGGAGTCCCGCAGTTGGAAACACCATATATTTT. Protein sequence: CAWSPAVGNTIYF. The genes are TRBV30 and TRBJ1-3, with D uncertain. The germline CDR1 and CDR2 sequences are GTSNPN and SVGIG (reference sequence). The CDR3 length is 13 residues. Trimming removed 2 bases from V and 3 bases from J, with 8 bases in between.

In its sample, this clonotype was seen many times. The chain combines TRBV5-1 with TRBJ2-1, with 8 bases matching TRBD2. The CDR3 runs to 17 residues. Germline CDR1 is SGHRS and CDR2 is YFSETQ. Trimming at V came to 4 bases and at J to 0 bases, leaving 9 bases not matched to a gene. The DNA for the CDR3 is TGCGCCAGCAGCCCGGCTGGCGGGGGGAGCTCCTACAATGAGCAGTTCTTC. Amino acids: CASSPAGGGSSYNEQFF.

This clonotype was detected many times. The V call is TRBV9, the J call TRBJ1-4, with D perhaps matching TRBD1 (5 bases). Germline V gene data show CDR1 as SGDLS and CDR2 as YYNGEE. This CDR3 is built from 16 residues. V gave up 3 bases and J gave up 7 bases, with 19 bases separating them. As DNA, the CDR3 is TGTGCCAGCAGCGCACGAAATCAGGGATTGGGTGAAAAACTGTTTTTT. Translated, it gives CASSARNQGLGEKLFF.

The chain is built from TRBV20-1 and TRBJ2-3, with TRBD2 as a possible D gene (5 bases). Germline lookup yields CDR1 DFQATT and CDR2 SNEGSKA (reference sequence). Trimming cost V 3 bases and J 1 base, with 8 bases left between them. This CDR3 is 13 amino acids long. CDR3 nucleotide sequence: TGCAGTGCTAGTCGTAGCGGCACAGATACGCAGTATTTT. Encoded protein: CSASRSGTDTQYF.

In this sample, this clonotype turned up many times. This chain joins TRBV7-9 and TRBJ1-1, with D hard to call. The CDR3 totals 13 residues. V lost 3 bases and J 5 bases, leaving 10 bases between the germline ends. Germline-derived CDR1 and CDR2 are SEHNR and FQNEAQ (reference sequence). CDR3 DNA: TGTGCCAGCAGCTTGTTTTCGGGGACTGAAGCTTTCTTT. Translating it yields CASSLFSGTEAFF. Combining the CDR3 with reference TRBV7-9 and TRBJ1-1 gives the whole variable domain DTGVSQNPRHKITKRGQNVTFRCDPISEHNRLYWYRQTLGQGPEFLTYFQNEAQLEKSRLLSDRFSAERPKGSFSTLEIQRTEQGDSAMYLCASSLFSGTEAFFGQGTRLTVV.

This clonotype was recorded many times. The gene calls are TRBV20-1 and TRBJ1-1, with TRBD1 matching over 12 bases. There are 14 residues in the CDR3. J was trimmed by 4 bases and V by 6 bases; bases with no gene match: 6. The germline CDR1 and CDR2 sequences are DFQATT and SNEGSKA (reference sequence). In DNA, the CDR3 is TGCAGTGCCCGGGACAGGGGGCTTGGCACTGAAGCTTTCTTT. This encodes CSARDRGLGTEAFF.

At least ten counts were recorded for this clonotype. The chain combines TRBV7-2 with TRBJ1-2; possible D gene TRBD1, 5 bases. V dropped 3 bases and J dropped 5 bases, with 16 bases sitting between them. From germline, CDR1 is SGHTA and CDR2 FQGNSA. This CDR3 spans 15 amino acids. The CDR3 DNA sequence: TGTGCCAGCAGCTTGGGTACAGGCTATACGTATGGCTACACCTTC. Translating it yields CASSLGTGYTYGYTF.

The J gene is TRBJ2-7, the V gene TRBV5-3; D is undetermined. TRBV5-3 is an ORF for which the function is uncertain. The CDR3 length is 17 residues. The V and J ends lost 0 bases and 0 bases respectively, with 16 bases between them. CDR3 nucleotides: TGTGCCAGAAGCTTGGTTTCCCGTAGAGCCCTCTCCTACGAGCAGTACTTC. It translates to CARSLVSRRALSYEQYF.

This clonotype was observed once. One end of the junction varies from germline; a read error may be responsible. CDR3 in amino acids: CSSSRQGYHPQHF. CDR3 DNA sequence: TGCTCCAGCAGCAGACAGGGGTATCATCCCCAGCATTTT. J is TRBJ1-5 and V is TRBV5-1; 8 bases agree with TRBD1. The CDR3 spans 13 residues. Germline V gene lookup returns CDR1 SGHRS and CDR2 YFSETQ.

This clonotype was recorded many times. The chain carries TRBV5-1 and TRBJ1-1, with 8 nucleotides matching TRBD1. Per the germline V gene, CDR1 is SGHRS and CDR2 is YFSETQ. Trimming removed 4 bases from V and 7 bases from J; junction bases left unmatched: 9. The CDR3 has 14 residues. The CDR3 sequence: CASSARTGIIEAFF. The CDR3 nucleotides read TGCGCCAGCAGCGCTAGGACAGGGATAATTGAAGCTTTCTTT.